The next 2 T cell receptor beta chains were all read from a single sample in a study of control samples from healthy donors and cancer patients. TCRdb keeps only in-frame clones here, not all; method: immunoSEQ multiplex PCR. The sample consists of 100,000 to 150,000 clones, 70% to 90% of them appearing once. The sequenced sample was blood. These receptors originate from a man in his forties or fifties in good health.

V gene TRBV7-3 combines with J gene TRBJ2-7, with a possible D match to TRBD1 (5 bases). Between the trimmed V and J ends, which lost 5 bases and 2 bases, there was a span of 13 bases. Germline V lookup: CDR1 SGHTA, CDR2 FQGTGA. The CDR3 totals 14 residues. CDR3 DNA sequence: TGTGCCAGCAGCCTGGGGCCTGGGGCCTACGAGCAGTACTTC. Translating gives CASSLGPGAYEQYF.

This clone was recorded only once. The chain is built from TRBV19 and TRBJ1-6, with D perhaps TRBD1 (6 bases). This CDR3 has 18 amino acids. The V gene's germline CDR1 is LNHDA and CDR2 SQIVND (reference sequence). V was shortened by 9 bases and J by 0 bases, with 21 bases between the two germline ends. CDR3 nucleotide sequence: TGTGCCAGCCGAAACGTCCAGGGGCCCTACTCCTATAATTCACCCCTCCACTTT. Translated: CASRNVQGPYSYNSPLHF.